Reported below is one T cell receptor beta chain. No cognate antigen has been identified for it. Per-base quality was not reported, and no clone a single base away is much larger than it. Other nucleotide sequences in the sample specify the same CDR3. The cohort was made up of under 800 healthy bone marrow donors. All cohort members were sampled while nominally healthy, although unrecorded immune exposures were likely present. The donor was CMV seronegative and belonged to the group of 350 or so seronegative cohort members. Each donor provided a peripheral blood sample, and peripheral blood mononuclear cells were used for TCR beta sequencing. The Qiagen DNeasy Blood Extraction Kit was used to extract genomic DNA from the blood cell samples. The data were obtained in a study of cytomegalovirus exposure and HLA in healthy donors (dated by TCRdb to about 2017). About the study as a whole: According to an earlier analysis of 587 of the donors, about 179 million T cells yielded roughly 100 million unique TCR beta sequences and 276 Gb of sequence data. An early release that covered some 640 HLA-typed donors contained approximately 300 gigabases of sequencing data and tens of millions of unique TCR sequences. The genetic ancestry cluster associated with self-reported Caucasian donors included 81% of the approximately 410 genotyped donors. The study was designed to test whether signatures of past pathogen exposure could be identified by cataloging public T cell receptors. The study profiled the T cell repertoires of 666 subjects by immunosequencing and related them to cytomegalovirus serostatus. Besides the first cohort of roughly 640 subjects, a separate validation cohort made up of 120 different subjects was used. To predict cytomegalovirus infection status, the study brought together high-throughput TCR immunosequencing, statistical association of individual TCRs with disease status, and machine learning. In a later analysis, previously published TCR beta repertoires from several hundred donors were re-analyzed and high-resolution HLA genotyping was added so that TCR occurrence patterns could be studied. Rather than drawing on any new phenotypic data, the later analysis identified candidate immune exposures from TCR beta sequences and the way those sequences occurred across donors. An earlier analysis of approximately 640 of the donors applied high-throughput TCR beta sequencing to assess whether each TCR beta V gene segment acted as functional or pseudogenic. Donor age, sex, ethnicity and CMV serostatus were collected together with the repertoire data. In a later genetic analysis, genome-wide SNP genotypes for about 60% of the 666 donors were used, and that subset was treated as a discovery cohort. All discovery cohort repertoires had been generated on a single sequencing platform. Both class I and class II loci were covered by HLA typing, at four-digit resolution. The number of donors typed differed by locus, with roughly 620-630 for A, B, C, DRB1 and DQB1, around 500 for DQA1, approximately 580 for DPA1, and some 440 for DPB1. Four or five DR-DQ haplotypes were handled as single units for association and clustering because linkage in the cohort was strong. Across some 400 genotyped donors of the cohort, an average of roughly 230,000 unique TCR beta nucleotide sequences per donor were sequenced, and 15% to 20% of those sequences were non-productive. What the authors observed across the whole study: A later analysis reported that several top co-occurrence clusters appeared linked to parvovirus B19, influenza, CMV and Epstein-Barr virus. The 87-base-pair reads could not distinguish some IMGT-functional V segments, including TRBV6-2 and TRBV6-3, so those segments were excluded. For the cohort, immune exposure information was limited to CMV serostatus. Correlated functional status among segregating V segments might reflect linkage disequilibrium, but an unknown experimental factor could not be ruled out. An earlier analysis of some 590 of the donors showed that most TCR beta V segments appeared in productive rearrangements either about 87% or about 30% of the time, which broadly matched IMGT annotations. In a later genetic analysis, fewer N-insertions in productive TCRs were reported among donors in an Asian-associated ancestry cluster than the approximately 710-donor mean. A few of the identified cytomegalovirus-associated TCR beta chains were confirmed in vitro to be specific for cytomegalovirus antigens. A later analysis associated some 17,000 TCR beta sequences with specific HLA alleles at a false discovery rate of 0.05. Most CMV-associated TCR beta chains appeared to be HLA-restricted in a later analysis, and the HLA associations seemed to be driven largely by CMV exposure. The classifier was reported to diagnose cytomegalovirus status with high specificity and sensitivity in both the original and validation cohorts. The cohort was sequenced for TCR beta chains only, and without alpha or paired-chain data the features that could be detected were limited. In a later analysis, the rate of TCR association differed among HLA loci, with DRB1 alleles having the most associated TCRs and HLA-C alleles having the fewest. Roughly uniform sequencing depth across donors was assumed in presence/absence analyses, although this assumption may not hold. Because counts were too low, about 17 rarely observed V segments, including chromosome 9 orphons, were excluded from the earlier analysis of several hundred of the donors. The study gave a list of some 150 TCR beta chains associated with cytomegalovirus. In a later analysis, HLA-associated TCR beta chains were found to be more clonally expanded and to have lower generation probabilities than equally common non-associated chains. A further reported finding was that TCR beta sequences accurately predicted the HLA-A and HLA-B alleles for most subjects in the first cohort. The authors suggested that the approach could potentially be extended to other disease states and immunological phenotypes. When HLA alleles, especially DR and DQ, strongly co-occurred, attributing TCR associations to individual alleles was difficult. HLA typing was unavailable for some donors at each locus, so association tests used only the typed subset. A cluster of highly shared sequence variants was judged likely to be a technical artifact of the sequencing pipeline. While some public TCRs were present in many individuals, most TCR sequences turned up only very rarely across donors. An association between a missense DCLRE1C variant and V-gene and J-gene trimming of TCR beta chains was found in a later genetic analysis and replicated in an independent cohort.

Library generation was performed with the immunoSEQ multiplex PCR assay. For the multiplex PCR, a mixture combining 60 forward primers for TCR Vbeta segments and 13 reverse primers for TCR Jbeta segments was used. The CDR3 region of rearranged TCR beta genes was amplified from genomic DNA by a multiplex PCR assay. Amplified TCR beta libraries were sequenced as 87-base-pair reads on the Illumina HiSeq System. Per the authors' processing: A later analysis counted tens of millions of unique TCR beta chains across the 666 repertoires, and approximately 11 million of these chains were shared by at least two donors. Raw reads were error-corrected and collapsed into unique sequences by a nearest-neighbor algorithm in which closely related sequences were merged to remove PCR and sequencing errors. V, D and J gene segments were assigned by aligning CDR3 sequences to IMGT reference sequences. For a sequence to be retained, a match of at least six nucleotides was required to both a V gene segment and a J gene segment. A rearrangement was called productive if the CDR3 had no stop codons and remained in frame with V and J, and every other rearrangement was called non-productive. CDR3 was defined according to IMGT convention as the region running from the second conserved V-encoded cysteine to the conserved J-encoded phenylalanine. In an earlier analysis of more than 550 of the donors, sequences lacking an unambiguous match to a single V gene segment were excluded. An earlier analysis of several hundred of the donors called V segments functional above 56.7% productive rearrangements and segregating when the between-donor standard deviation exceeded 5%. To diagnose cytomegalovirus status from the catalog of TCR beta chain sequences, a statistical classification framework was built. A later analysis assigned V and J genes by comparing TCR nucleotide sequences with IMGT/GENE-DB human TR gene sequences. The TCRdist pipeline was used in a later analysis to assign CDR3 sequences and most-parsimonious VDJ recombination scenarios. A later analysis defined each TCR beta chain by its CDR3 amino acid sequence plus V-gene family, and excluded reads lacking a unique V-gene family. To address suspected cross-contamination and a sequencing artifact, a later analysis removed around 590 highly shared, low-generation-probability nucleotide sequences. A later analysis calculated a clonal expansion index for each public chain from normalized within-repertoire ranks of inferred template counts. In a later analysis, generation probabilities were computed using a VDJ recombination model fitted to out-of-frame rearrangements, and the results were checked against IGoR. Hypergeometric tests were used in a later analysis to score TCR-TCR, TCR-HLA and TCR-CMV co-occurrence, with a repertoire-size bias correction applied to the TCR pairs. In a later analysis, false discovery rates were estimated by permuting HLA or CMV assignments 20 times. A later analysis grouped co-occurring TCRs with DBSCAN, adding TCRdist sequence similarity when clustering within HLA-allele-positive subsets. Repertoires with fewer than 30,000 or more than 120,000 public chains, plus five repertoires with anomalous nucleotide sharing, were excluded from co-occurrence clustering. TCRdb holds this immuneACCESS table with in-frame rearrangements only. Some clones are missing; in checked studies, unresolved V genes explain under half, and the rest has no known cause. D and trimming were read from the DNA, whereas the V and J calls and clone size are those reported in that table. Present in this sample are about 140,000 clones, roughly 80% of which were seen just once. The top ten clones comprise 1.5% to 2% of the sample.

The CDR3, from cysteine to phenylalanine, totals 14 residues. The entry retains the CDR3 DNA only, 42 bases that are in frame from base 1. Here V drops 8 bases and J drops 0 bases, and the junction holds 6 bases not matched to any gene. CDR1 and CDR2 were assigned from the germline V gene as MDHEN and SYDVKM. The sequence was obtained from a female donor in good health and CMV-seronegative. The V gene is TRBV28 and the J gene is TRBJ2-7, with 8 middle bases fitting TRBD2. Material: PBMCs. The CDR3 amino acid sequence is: CASSRGGSSYEQYF. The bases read TGTGCCAGCTCTCGGGGGGGAAGCTCCTACGAGCAGTACTTC.